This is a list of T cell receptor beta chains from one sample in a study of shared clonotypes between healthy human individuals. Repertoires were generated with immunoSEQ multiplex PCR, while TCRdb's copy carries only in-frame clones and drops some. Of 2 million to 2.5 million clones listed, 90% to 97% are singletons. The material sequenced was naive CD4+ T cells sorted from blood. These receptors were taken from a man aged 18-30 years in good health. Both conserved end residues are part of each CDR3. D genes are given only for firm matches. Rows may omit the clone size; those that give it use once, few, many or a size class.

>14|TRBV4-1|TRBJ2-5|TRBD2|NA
CASSRGLAEETQYF
TGCGCCAGCAGCCGAGGACTAGCGGAAGAGACCCAGTACTTC
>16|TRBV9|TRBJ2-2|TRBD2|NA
CASSPRTSGKTGELFF
TGTGCCAGCAGCCCTCGGACTAGCGGGAAAACCGGGGAGCTGTTTTTT
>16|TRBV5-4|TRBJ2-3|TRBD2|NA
CASSRLLAGGSDTQYF
TGTGCCAGCAGCAGACTACTAGCGGGAGGGTCAGATACGCAGTATTTT
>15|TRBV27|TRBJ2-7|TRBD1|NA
CASRRLTGESYEQYF
TGTGCCAGCAGACGATTGACAGGGGAATCCTACGAGCAGTACTTC
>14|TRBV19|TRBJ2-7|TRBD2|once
CASRKSGGASEQYF
TGTGCCAGCCGAAAGAGCGGGGGGGCCAGCGAGCAGTACTTC
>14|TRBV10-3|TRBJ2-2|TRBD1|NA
CAISGDRDTGELFF
TGTGCCATCAGTGGCGACAGGGACACCGGGGAGCTGTTTTTT
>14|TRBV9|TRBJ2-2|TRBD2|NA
CASSPLAGAGELFF
TGTGCCAGCAGTCCTTTAGCGGGAGCCGGGGAGCTGTTTTTT
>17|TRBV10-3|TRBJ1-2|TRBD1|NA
CAISERQGLSSNYGYTF
TGTGCCATCAGTGAGCGACAGGGGTTATCGTCTAACTATGGCTACACCTTC
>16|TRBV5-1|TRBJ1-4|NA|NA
CASSWNVGRNNEKLFF
TGCGCCAGCAGCTGGAACGTGGGACGGAACAATGAAAAACTGTTTTTT
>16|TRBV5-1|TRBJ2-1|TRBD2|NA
CASSTGTSGGAEEQFF
TGCGCCAGCAGCACCGGGACTAGCGGGGGGGCCGAGGAGCAGTTCTTC
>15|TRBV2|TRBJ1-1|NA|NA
CASISQGMRGTEAFF
TGTGCCAGCATCTCGCAGGGGATGAGAGGTACTGAAGCTTTCTTT
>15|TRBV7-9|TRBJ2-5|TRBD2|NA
CASSPSGGAHETQYF
TGTGCCAGCAGCCCCAGCGGGGGGGCCCATGAGACCCAGTACTTC
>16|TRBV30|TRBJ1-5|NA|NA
CAWSIGDTILYQPQHF
TGTGCCTGGAGTATAGGGGACACCATTCTTTATCAGCCCCAGCATTTT
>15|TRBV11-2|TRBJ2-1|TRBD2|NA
CASSLAASGSNEQFF
TGTGCCAGCAGCTTAGCAGCTAGCGGGTCCAATGAGCAGTTCTTC
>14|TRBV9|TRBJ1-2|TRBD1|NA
CASTRGTANYGYTF
TGTGCCAGCACCAGGGGGACAGCTAACTATGGCTACACCTTC
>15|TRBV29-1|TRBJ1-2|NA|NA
CSVLGHSTLNYGYTF
TGCAGCGTCCTAGGACACTCTACTCTTAACTATGGCTACACCTTC
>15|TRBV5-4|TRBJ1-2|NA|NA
CASSLESGQLYGYTF
TGTGCCAGCAGCTTGGAATCGGGACAACTCTATGGCTACACCTTC
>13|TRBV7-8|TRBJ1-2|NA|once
CASSLDRAGSYTF
TGTGCCAGCAGCTTAGATCGGGCGGGAAGCTACACCTTC
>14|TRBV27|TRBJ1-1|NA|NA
CASRPQSLGTEAFF
TGTGCCAGCAGGCCTCAGTCCCTTGGGACTGAAGCTTTCTTT
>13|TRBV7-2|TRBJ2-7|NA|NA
CASSLSGIYEQYF
TGTGCCAGCAGCTTAAGCGGCATCTACGAGCAGTACTTC
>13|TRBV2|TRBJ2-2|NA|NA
CASTPRSTGELFF
TGTGCCAGCACCCCCCGGAGCACCGGGGAGCTGTTTTTT
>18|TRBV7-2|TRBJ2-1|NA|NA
CASSLEASFSGPNNEQFF
TGTGCCAGCAGCTTAGAGGCTAGTTTTTCGGGACCGAACAATGAGCAGTTCTTC
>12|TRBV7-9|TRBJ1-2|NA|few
CASGLENYGYTF
TGTGCCAGCGGCCTAGAGAACTATGGCTACACCTTC